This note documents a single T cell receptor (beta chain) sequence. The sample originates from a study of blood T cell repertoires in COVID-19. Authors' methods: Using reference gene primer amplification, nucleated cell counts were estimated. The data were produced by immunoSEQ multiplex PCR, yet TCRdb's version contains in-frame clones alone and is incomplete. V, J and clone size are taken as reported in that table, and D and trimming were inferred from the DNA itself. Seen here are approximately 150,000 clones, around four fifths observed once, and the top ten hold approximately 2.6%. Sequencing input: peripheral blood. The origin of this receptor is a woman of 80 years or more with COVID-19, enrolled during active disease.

In DNA form, the CDR3 reads TGTGCCAGCTCACCCGCCAGGCGTATAGCCGGGGAGCTGTTTTTT. Protein product: CASSPARRIAGELFF. This chain uses TRBV18 with TRBJ2-2; D unresolved. The V end was cut by 3 bases, the J end by 6 bases, with 14 bases between. CDR3 length: 15 amino acids. CDR1 and CDR2 (germline): KGHSH, LQKENI.